Below, one T cell receptor beta chain is given with its context. This sample is drawn from a study of blood T cell repertoires in COVID-19. Whole-study context: The analysed material was cDNA or gDNA that came from T cells, B-cell-depleted T cells, or PBMCs.

Some clones are missing from TCRdb's copy, which holds only in-frame ones; the method was immunoSEQ multiplex PCR. The sample has tens of thousands of clones, roughly 80% seen once. Per the germline V gene, CDR1 is LNHDA and CDR2 is SQIVND (reference sequence). The CDR3 loop spans 19 amino acids. The V end lost 3 bases, the J end lost 3 bases, and 26 bases lay between the germline ends. This chain uses TRBV19 with TRBJ1-2; no reliable D call. This TCR was sampled from a woman in her sixties or seventies with acute or convalescent COVID-19. Material: peripheral blood. DNA of the CDR3: TGTGCCAGTAGTATCGTTTCCGGATTTTTTCAGAGAGCGCACTATGGCTACACCTTC. Protein product: CASSIVSGFFQRAHYGYTF.